The 16 T cell receptor beta chains below come from one sample, sequenced in a study of OX40 agonist ivuxolimab in advanced cancers. The repertoire was sequenced with immunoSEQ multiplex PCR; TCRdb's copy has only in-frame clones and lacks some. The sample has roughly 46,000 clones, around 80% seen once. The sequencing used CD4+ or CD8+ T cells sorted from blood, collected in a trial of the OX40 agonist ivuxolimab. These receptors all stem from an adult with an advanced solid tumor such as melanoma, head and neck, liver or kidney cancer.

This clone turned up a few times. V usage is TRBV10-2 and J usage is TRBJ1-2, with D hard to call. This CDR3 has 12 amino acids. Per germline, CDR1 WSHSY and CDR2 SAAADI. V dropped 3 bases and J dropped 8 bases, with 10 bases sitting between them. CDR3 nucleotides: TGCGCCAGCAGTGAAACCTCGAGGGGCTACACCTTC. Its protein is CASSETSRGYTF.

V is TRBV6-1 and J is TRBJ2-5; possible D gene TRBD2, 6 bases. The J call may be wrong; the DNA end is better matched by TRBJ2-7. The germline gives CDR1 MNHNS, CDR2 SASEGT. There are 12 residues in the CDR3. This CDR3 is CASSVGGNEQYF. The CDR3 nucleotides read TGTGCCAGCAGTGTGGGGGGTAACGAGCAGTACTTC.

The chain carries TRBV7-6 and TRBJ2-5; D is ambiguous. Germline loops: CDR1 SGHVS, CDR2 FNYEAQ. The CDR3 runs 16 residues. Trimming removed 4 bases from V and 3 bases from J, with 18 bases in between. CDR3 in DNA: TGTGCCAGCAGCTCCTCCCCCGAGACGGCTAAAGAGACCCAGTACTTC. Encoded protein: CASSSSPETAKETQYF.

The genes are TRBV18 and TRBJ2-4; D call uncertain. Germline CDR1 and CDR2: KGHSH and LQKENI. The CDR3 covers 18 residues. V gave up 5 bases and J gave up 0 bases, with 20 bases separating them. The CDR3 bases are TGTGCCAGCTCAGCAATAGCACACGAAAACTTAGCCAAAAACATTCAGTACTTC. Translated: CASSAIAHENLAKNIQYF.

The CDR3 DNA is TGTGCCAGCAGTTTACAAGGGGCAGGGCCTAACTATGGCTACACCTTC. Encoded protein: CASSLQGAGPNYGYTF. The chain carries TRBV27 and TRBJ1-2; D possibly corresponds to TRBD1 (5 bases). V lost 2 bases, J lost 0 bases, and 13 bases lay in between. Germline V gene sequence: CDR1 MNHEY, CDR2 SMNVEV (reference sequence). The CDR3 runs to 16 residues.

V and J are TRBV5-8 and TRBJ1-1, with D uncertain. The CDR3 length is 13 residues. CDR1 is SGHTS, CDR2 YDEGEE, per germline. Trimming removed 0 bases from V and 1 base from J, with 4 bases in between. For the CDR3, the DNA is TGTGCCAGCAGCTTGGGTCGGAACACTGAAGCTTTCTTT. Translation: CASSLGRNTEAFF.

This clone appeared once. This chain connects TRBV7-9 to TRBJ2-4, with D tentatively TRBD2 (5 bases). Trimming removed 5 bases from V and 6 bases from J, with 17 bases in between. The CDR3 runs 15 residues. Germline V gene data show CDR1 as SEHNR and CDR2 as FQNEAQ (reference sequence). The CDR3 bases are TGTGCCAGCAGCGGCGAGGGAAGGCGCGGAAACATTCAGTACTTC. This codes for CASSGEGRRGNIQYF.

This chain joins TRBV10-1 and TRBJ2-1, with no clear D. The germline V gene encodes CDR1 WNHNN and CDR2 SYGVQD (reference sequence). Trimming stripped 3 bases from V and 0 bases from J, with 9 bases between. The CDR3 has 15 residues. The CDR3 region has the DNA TGCGCCAGCAGTGACGCACCTCCCTCCTACAATGAGCAGTTCTTC. Protein sequence: CASSDAPPSYNEQFF.

The V call is TRBV2, the J call TRBJ1-2; D gene ambiguous. Germline loops: CDR1 SNHLY, CDR2 FYNNEI. Trimming stripped 5 bases from V and 4 bases from J, with 11 bases between. The CDR3 sequence is 13 residues long. The CDR3: CASSKESPYGYTF. CDR3 DNA: TGTGCCAGCAGTAAGGAAAGTCCCTATGGCTACACCTTC.

This sequence joins TRBV6-4 and TRBJ2-2, with 8 nucleotides matching TRBD2. Per germline, CDR1 MRHNA and CDR2 SNTAGT. V was pared by 4 bases and J by 3 bases, with 4 bases of the junction left unmatched. The CDR3 sequence is 15 residues long. CDR3 protein: CASSVAGGYTGELFF. The CDR3 DNA follows: TGTGCCAGCAGTGTTGCGGGGGGATACACCGGGGAGCTGTTTTTT.

The chain recombines TRBV11-1 with TRBJ1-1; possible D gene TRBD1, 5 bases. The germline V gene encodes CDR1 SGHAT and CDR2 FQDESV (reference sequence). V was clipped by 6 bases and J by 5 bases, with 13 bases between them. The CDR3 extends over 13 amino acids. This CDR3 reads CASRGGFGTEAFF. The CDR3 nucleotides read TGTGCCAGCAGGGGGGGATTTGGGACTGAAGCTTTCTTT.

This clone was picked up a small number of times. The rearrangement uses TRBV7-9 and TRBJ1-6; D gene ambiguous. This CDR3 has 14 residues. The germline CDR1 and CDR2 sequences are SEHNR and FQNEAQ (reference sequence). Trimming removed 2 bases at V and 11 bases at J, with 13 bases between. The DNA of the CDR3 is TGTGCCAGCAGCTTACCGTCGGGGATGGCACCCCTCCACTTT. Residues: CASSLPSGMAPLHF.

The rearrangement uses TRBV12-5 and TRBJ2-1, with TRBD2 matching 12 bases. The CDR3 sequence is 15 residues long. Germline V lookup: CDR1 LGHNT, CDR2 FRNRAP. V dropped 3 bases and J dropped 9; count of bases not matched to a gene: 6. Here the CDR3 DNA reads TGTGCTAGTGGTTTCGGACTAGCGGGAAGAGGTGAGCAGTTCTTC. This translates into CASGFGLAGRGEQFF.

V is TRBV4-2 and J is TRBJ2-1, with a weak D call TRBD1 (5 bases). Looked up from germline, CDR1 is LGHNA and CDR2 is YNFKEQ. The CDR3 loop spans 16 amino acids. Trimming stripped 1 base from V and 8 bases from J, with 18 bases between. The chain's CDR3 is CASSQAAGLLRDEQFF. DNA of the CDR3: TGTGCCAGCAGCCAAGCGGCAGGGCTCTTGCGTGATGAGCAGTTCTTC.

Written as DNA, the CDR3 is TGTGCCAGCTCACCCCAGGGGGTAGGGACTGAAGCTTTCTTT. It translates to CASSPQGVGTEAFF. The chain combines TRBV18 with TRBJ1-1, with 7 bases matching TRBD1. The CDR3 has 14 amino acids. The junction had 6 bases not matched to a gene; V was cut back by 3 bases and J by 5 bases. Germline CDR1 KGHSH, CDR2 LQKENI.

In its sample, this clone was seen once. This chain connects TRBV9 to TRBJ2-1; 7 bases match TRBD2. V lost 4 bases to trimming and J lost 5 bases; unmatched junction nucleotides: 12. The germline V gene has CDR1 SGDLS and CDR2 YYNGEE. CDR3 length equals 16 residues. CDR3 in DNA: TGTGCCAGCAGCCCCAGGGAAGTGACTAGCCACAATGAGCAGTTCTTC. Its protein product is CASSPREVTSHNEQFF.